This TCR beta chain was retrieved from a study of Ad26.COV2.S vaccination and SARS-CoV-2 variants (TCRdb year 2021). Notes on the research overall: Vaccine-arm donors were drawn from COV1001, a multicentre, randomized, double-blind, placebo-controlled phase I-IIa trial of Ad26.COV2.S in healthy adults. Investigators remained blinded to trial group allocation during experiments and outcome assessment. The TCR-sequenced set comprised around 30 samples: about 19 Ad26.COV2.S vaccine recipients, 5 placebo recipients and 8 SARS-CoV-2 convalescent individuals. Dosing of Ad26.COV2.S was intramuscular, at either 5x10^10 or 1x10^11 viral particles, delivered as one shot or as two shots spaced 56 days apart. Trial participants were randomized into five groups of five: low-dose or high-dose Ad26.COV2.S given once or twice, or placebo on both occasions. TCRbeta repertoire sequencing was used to assess the specificity and breadth of SARS-CoV-2-reactive T cell receptors after Ad26.COV2.S vaccination. Paper-wide results and their limitations: Substantial breadth of spike-specific CD8+ and CD4+ T cell responses was reported after vaccination. The study was not powered to compare responses between vaccine doses or regimens. Spike-specific TCR breadth was higher in Ad26.COV2.S recipients than in placebo recipients (P = 0.0014). The authors noted that total T cell responses may have been underestimated by the TCR breadth and depth analyses. Non-spike TCR breadth was comparable between vaccine and placebo recipients, consistent with the vaccine containing only spike.

As concerns this clone: There is no known antigen for this receptor. Per-base qualities were not stored, and no clone one base away is much larger.

In the germline V gene (reference sequence), CDR1 corresponds to MNHEY and CDR2 to SMNVEV. The CDR3 holds 17 amino acids from the cysteine to the phenylalanine. Of the read, only the CDR3 DNA is kept; its 51 bases are in frame from base 1. Compared with germline, V lacks 5 bases and J lacks 4 bases; bases without a gene match: 7. The immunoSEQ Assay was used to sequence TCRbeta CDR3 regions. After extraction, genomic DNA underwent amplification by bias-controlled multiplex PCR, followed by high-throughput sequencing. Per the authors' processing: To quantify the absolute abundance of each unique TCRbeta CDR3 region, sequences were collapsed and filtered. T cell fraction was estimated by normalization of TCRbeta template counts to usable DNA, with usable DNA being measured through amplification of reference genes present in all nucleated cells. Repertoire TCRs were annotated as SARS-CoV-2-specific by exact matching of V gene, CDR3 amino acid sequence and J gene to a known reactive TCR set. MIRA supplied the reference SARS-CoV-2 TCR set, which was filtered for enrichment in COVID-19-positive ImmuneCODE repertoires so that public or cross-reactive TCRs were removed. Based on the MIRA antigens, annotated TCRs were further analysed at the level of specific ORF or position within ORF. Breadth was defined as annotated unique rearrangements over total unique productive rearrangements; depth was the summed frequency of those rearrangements. Two-sided Wilcoxon rank-sum tests were applied when comparing TCR breadth between groups. This immuneACCESS table, as held by TCRdb, lists in-frame sequences with V and J called but not all clones. Of the missing ones, under half trace to an unresolved V gene in checked studies; the others have no known cause. The V and J calls and clone size come from that table; D and trimming were worked out from the DNA. This sample holds roughly 270,000 clones; about 89% were observed only once. The ten largest clones capture over 2.5% of the sample.

Per the publication, the treatment or condition label means: roughly 18 received Ad26.COV2.S at low or high dose, single or two shots; several received placebo; per-sample allocation not given. Repertoires of vaccine and placebo recipients were sequenced from samples taken on day 63 after the first injection. Between 29 July and 7 August 2020, Cohort 1b enrolled about two dozen adults aged 18-55 years at one site in Boston, USA. Ad26.COV2.S was a replication-incompetent adenovirus type 26 vector that expressed a prefusion-stabilized SARS-CoV-2 spike protein derived from the original Wuhan strain. The sequence derives from a person aged 18-65 years who received the Ad26.COV2.S COVID-19 vaccine or a placebo. The source was peripheral blood, collected in a trial of Ad26.COV2.S vaccine versus placebo. The rearranged segments are TRBV27 and TRBJ2-5, with 16 bases matching TRBD2. Here is the DNA: TGTGCCAGCAGTAAATCCGGGACTAGCGGGGGGGGAGAGACCCAGTACTTC. It specifies CASSKSGTSGGGETQYF.